This T cell receptor (beta chain) was profiled in a study of blood T cell repertoires in COVID-19. Turning to the study itself: Samples came from the United States, Italy and Spain, spanning acute and convalescent COVID-19.

CDR1 is LGHDT, CDR2 YNNKEL, per germline (reference sequence). The CDR3 length is 15 residues. The V gene lost 1 base and the J gene lost 4 bases, with 11 bases spanning the gap. Original methodology: Estimation of nucleated cell counts was performed using reference gene primer amplification. Repertoires were generated with immunoSEQ multiplex PCR, while TCRdb's copy carries only in-frame clones and drops some. Clonal size and the V and J genes are those of that table, whereas D and trimming came from the DNA. In the table there are about 290,000 clones, 85% of which are singletons. Sequenced input: peripheral blood. The genes are TRBV3-1 (or the pseudogene TRBV3-2) and TRBJ2-1; a weak D match, TRBD1 (5 bases). The clonotype originates from a woman aged 45-65 years with active or convalescent COVID-19. The CDR3 nucleotides read TGTGCCAGCAGCCAAGCGGCTCAGGGTTACAATGAGCAGTTCTTC. It translates to CASSQAAQGYNEQFF.